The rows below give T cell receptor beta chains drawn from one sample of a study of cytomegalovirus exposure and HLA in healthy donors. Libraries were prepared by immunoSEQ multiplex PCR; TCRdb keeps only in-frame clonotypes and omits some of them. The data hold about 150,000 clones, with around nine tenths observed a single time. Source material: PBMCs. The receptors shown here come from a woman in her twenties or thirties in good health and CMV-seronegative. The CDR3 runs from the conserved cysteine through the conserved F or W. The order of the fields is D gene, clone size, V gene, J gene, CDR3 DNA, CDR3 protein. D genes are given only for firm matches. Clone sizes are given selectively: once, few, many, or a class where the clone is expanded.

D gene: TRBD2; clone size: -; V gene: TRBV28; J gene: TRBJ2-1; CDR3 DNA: TGTGCCAGCACCGAAGCGGGGCAGGATGAGCAGTTCTTC; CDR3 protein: CASTEAGQDEQFF
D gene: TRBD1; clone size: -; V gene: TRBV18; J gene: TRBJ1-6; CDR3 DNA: TGTGCCAGCTCACAAACCGGGACAGGTTTTTCACCCCTCCACTTT; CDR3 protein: CASSQTGTGFSPLHF
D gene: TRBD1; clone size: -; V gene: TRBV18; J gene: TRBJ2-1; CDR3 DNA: TGTGCCAGCTCACCCCCGGGACAGGGGTTCCACAATGAGCAGTTCTTC; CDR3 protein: CASSPPGQGFHNEQFF
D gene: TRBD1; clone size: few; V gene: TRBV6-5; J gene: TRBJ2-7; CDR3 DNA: TGTGCCAGCAGATCGGGACAGGTTTCCTCCTACGAGCAGTACTTC; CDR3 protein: CASRSGQVSSYEQYF
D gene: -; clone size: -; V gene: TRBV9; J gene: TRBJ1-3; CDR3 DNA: TGTGCCAGCAGCCTTGGGGGGGGGCCAAGGAACACCATATATTTT; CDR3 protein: CASSLGGGPRNTIYF
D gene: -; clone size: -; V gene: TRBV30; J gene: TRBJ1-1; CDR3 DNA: TGTGCCTGGAGTGACCGACAGGCCACTGAAGCTTTCTTT; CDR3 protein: CAWSDRQATEAFF
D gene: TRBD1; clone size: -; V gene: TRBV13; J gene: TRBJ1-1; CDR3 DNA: TGTGCCAGCAGCCAAACTCCGGGACAGGGGGGATTCATGAACACTGAAGCTTTCTTT; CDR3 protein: CASSQTPGQGGFMNTEAFF
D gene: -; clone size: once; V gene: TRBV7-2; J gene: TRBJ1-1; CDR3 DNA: TGTGCCAGCAGCTTAGTGGCGAACACTGAAGCTTTCTTT; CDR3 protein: CASSLVANTEAFF
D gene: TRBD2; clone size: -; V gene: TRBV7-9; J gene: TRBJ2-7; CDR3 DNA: TGTGCCAGCAGCTTAGGCATGGGACTAGGGGGAAGCGAGCAGTACTTC; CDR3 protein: CASSLGMGLGGSEQYF
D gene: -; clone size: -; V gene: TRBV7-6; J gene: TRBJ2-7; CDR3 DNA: TGTGCCAGCAGCTTAGCGGGAGACCGATTCTCCTACGAGCAGTACTTC; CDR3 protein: CASSLAGDRFSYEQYF
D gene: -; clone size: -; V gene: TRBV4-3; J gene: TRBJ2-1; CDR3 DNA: TGCGCCAGCAGCCGGGCTCCGACTAGCAATGAGCAGTTCTTC; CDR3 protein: CASSRAPTSNEQFF
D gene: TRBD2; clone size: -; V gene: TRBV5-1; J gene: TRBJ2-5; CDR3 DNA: TGCGCCAGCAGCTTACCCGGGACTAGCGGGGCGGAGACCCAGTACTTC; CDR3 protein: CASSLPGTSGAETQYF
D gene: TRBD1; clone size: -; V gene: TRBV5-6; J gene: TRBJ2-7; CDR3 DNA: TGTGCCAGCAGCTCTCCGGGACAGGGTAGCTCCTACGAGCAGTACTTC; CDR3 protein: CASSSPGQGSSYEQYF
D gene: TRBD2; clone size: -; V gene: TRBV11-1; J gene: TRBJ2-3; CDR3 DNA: TGTGCCAGCAGCTCTATTAGCGGGAGGGATACGCAGTATTTT; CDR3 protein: CASSSISGRDTQYF
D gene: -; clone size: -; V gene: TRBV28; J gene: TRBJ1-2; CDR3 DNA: TGTGCCAGCAGTCTCTGGACGGGAAAGAATGGCTACACCTTC; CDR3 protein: CASSLWTGKNGYTF
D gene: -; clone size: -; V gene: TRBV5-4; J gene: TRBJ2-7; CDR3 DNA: TGTGCCAGCAGCTTACCCTCGCGGCCCCCCTACGAGCAGTACTTC; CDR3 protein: CASSLPSRPPYEQYF
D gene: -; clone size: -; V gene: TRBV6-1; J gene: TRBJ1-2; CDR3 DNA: TGTGCCAGCAGTGACTGGGAGACGGGAGGCTACACCTTC; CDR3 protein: CASSDWETGGYTF
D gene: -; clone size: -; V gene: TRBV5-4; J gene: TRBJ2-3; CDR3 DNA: TGTGCCAGCAGCTTGGTGGCCACCGGGGTAACGCAGTATTTT; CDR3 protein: CASSLVATGVTQYF
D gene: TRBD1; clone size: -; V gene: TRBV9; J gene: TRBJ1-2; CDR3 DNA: TGTGCCAGCAGCGAGCGGACAGGGGGCGGGTATGGCTACACCTTC; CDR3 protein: CASSERTGGGYGYTF
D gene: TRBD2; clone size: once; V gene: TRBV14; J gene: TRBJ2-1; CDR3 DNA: TGTGCCAGCAGCCAAGGACTAGCGGGATTCTACAATGAGCAGTTCTTC; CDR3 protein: CASSQGLAGFYNEQFF
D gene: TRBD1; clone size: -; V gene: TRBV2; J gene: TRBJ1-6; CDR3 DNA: TGTGCCAGCAGTAGGACAGGGCTCGGTTCACCCCTCCACTTT; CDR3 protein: CASSRTGLGSPLHF
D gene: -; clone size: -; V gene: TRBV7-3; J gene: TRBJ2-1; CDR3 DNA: TGTGCCAGCAGCTTAACACCGGACAGCGAGCAGTTCTTC; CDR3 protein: CASSLTPDSEQFF
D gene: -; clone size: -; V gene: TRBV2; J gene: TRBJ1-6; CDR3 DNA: TGTGCCAGCAGTGAAGCGCTTTTTCTGGACACGAATTCACCCCTCCACTTT; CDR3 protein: CASSEALFLDTNSPLHF
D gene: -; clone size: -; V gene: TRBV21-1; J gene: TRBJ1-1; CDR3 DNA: TGTGCCAGCAGCATACAGGGGGATCGCACTGAAGCTTTCTTT; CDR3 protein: CASSIQGDRTEAFF
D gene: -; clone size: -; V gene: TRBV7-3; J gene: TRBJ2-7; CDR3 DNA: TGTGCCAGCAGCTCCGGACAGGGAGGGACCTACGAGCAGTACTTC; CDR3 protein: CASSSGQGGTYEQYF